This T cell receptor (beta chain) is drawn from a study of cytomegalovirus exposure and HLA in healthy donors. Findings and limits, study-wide: In the 120 or so validation repertoires, approximately 94% of cluster scores exceeded 0, per a later analysis.

J lost 9 bases, V lost 7 bases, and 5 bases had no gene match. The CDR3 consists of 13 residues. Germline-derived CDR1 and CDR2 are MNHEY and SMNVEV (reference sequence). This clone has just one count. Its antigen remains unknown. Profiling relied on immunoSEQ multiplex PCR, and the TCRdb table lists in-frame clones only, not all of them. The sample yields about 220,000 clones, approximately 87% seen once. The chain carries TRBV27 and TRBJ1-6; 8 nucleotides line up with TRBD1. The sample consisted of PBMCs. The clonotype originates from a man aged 18 to 29 in good health and CMV-seronegative. The CDR3 bases are TGTGCCAGCAAGGACAGGGCGGGTTCACCCCTCCACTTT. Translated, it gives CASKDRAGSPLHF.